The 19 T cell receptor beta chains below come from one sample, sequenced in a study of early T cells in non-severe SARS-CoV-2 infection. MiXCR, applied by TCRdb to the 5' RACE reads, yields one record per CDR3 protein. The sample consists of roughly 70,000 distinct CDR3 sequences, over 20% of them appearing once. The specimen comprised whole blood, sampled at baseline. These receptors all stem from an adult who was a healthcare worker with PCR-confirmed SARS-CoV-2 infection or an uninfected control (not recorded which).

This clonotype has only a few counts. V gene TRBV4-1 combines with J gene TRBJ2-1; 7 bases fit TRBD2. The germline V gene has CDR1 MGHRA and CDR2 YSYEKL. J lost 5 bases, V lost 6 bases, and 13 bases had no gene match. The CDR3 covers 16 residues. CDR3 region: CASSPQGRRGDNEQFF. The DNA of the CDR3 is TGCGCCAGCAGTCCTCAGGGTAGACGGGGGGACAATGAGCAGTTCTTC.

The gene calls are TRBV10-3 and TRBJ1-2, with D unresolved. V lost 2 bases and J 4 bases, leaving 8 bases between the germline ends. Germline V gene lookup returns CDR1 ENHRY and CDR2 SYGVKD. The CDR3 is 13 amino acids. The CDR3 sequence: CAISEVLGYGYTF. CDR3 sequence (DNA): TGTGCCATCAGTGAGGTACTTGGCTATGGCTACACCTTC.

This clonotype showed up just a few times. This sequence joins TRBV7-8 and TRBJ2-1; 9 nucleotides line up with TRBD1. CDR1 and CDR2 from the germline V gene are SGHVS and FQNEAQ. V was pared by 5 bases and J by 9 bases, with 14 bases of the junction left unmatched. The CDR3 runs 16 residues. The CDR3 sequence is CASSRLHRGQELEQFF. CDR3 coding DNA: TGTGCCAGCAGCCGCCTCCACAGGGGGCAAGAGCTTGAGCAGTTCTTC.

The chain is built from TRBV12-3 or TRBV12-4 and TRBJ1-5; D uncertain. Trimming took 3 bases from V and 4 from J, leaving 7 bases between them. CDR3 length: 13 amino acids. CDR3 nucleotides: TGTGCCAGCAGTTTCAACGATAATCAGCCCCAGCATTTT. The encoded protein is CASSFNDNQPQHF.

The chain employs TRBV27 and TRBJ2-5, with D possibly being TRBD1 or TRBD2 (5 bases each). The CDR3 totals 13 residues. Germline V gene lookup returns CDR1 MNHEY and CDR2 SMNVEV (reference sequence). V gave up 8 bases and J gave up 1 base, with 11 bases separating them. The CDR3 loop reads CASSRGTQETQYF. In DNA form, the CDR3 reads TGTGCCAGCTCCCGGGGCACCCAAGAGACCCAGTACTTC.

This chain connects TRBV6-5 to TRBJ2-7; D perhaps matches TRBD1 (5 bases). The CDR3 spans 13 residues. Germline V gene lookup returns CDR1 MNHEY and CDR2 SVGAGI. Trimming left V 6 bases short and J 4 bases short, with 13 bases between. The CDR3: CASRPTVNYEQYF. The CDR3 DNA follows: TGTGCCAGCAGACCGACAGTGAATTACGAGCAGTACTTC.

This clonotype has a count of ten or more. This chain links TRBV23-1 with TRBJ1-3; 9 positions match TRBD1. TRBV23-1 is noted as an ORF with a role that remains uncertain. The CDR3 is 20 residues long. The V and J ends lost 0 bases and 0 bases, in that order; junction bases with no gene match: 12. DNA of the CDR3: TGCGCCAGCAGTCAATCGCCCCTACCGGGACAGGGTGTCTCTGGAAACACCATATATTTT. It yields the protein CASSQSPLPGQGVSGNTIYF.

The chain couples TRBV5-1 to TRBJ2-1; tentative D call: TRBD1 (5 bases). Germline-derived CDR1 and CDR2 are SGHRS and YFSETQ. The CDR3 totals 14 residues. The ends were cut back, 5 bases at V and 8 bases at J, with 17 bases in the middle. The CDR3 is CASSFGSQGHEQFF. CDR3 in DNA: TGCGCCAGCAGTTTTGGCTCTCAGGGCCATGAGCAGTTCTTC.

The chain employs TRBV20-1 and TRBJ2-7; TRBD1 aligns across 7 bases. V lost 6 bases and J lost 4; bases outside the gene matches: 9. Germline values: CDR1 DFQATT, CDR2 SNEGSKA (reference sequence). There are 13 residues in the CDR3. CDR3: CSAIQGIWYEQYF. DNA for the CDR3: TGCAGTGCCATACAGGGGATATGGTACGAGCAGTACTTC.

This clonotype has more than one count but fewer than ten. The chain has TRBV4-1 and TRBJ1-1; no clear D. Germline V gene lookup returns CDR1 MGHRA and CDR2 YSYEKL. The CDR3 runs to 12 residues. The V gene lost 0 bases and the J gene lost 4 bases, with 3 bases spanning the gap. CDR3 DNA: TGCGCCAGCAGCCAAGAACTCACTGAAGCTTTCTTT. It specifies CASSQELTEAFF.

This clonotype was observed a few times. The chain uses TRBV9 and TRBJ2-5, with D possibly matching TRBD1 (7 bases). V was pared by 2 bases and J by 2 bases, with 10 bases between. The length of the CDR3 is 14 residues. Germline CDR1 and CDR2: SGDLS and YYNGEE. This chain's CDR3 is CASSVGGQQETQYF. The CDR3 bases are TGTGCCAGCAGCGTCGGGGGACAGCAAGAGACCCAGTACTTC.

The chain couples TRBV5-1 to TRBJ1-2, with 7 bases lining up with TRBD1. With V trimmed by 5 bases and J by 5 bases, 6 bases remained unmatched. This CDR3 is 13 amino acids long. From germline, CDR1 is SGHRS and CDR2 YFSETQ. CDR3 DNA sequence: TGCGCCAGCAGACCCGACAGGGAGTATGGCTACACCTTC. This codes for CASRPDREYGYTF.

This clonotype has a handful of counts. The chain employs TRBV29-1 and TRBJ1-1, with D unresolved. V was pared by 7 bases and J by 0 bases, with 12 bases between. Germline-derived CDR1 and CDR2 are SQVTM and ANQGSEA. The CDR3 has 13 residues. The CDR3 DNA reads as TGCAGCGCTAGACCGAGATTGAACACTGAAGCTTTCTTT. As protein: CSARPRLNTEAFF.

The chain employs TRBV12-3 or TRBV12-4 and TRBJ2-1; D not certain. This CDR3 region has 16 residues. The V and J ends lost 3 bases and 0 bases respectively, with 12 bases between them. The CDR3 DNA reads TGTGCCAGCAGTTTCGTTTTTAAGAGCTCCTACAATGAGCAGTTCTTC. Encoded protein: CASSFVFKSSYNEQFF.

This clonotype was seen many times. The chain has TRBV25-1 and TRBJ1-1; D is uncertain. Trimming left V 4 bases short and J 0 bases short, with 15 bases between. This CDR3 is built from 16 residues. Germline V gene sequence: CDR1 MGHDK, CDR2 SYGVNS. CDR3 DNA: TGTGCCAGCAGTGCTATGGCGGAGACAATGAACACTGAAGCTTTCTTT. Translation gives CASSAMAETMNTEAFF. The variable domain in full, with the rest retrieved from reference TRBV25-1 and TRBJ1-1, is EADIYQTPRYLVIGTGKKITLECSQTMGHDKMYWYQQDPGMELHLIHYSYGVNSTEKGDLSSESTVSRIRTEHFPLTLESARPSHTSQYLCASSAMAETMNTEAFFGQGTRLTVV.

This clonotype has a count of ten or more. This sequence joins TRBV18 and TRBJ2-3, with D possibly matching TRBD2 (5 bases). CDR1 is KGHSH and CDR2 is LQKENI in the germline V gene. Trimming left V 3 bases short and J 2 bases short, with 12 bases between. The CDR3 has 15 residues. CDR3 in DNA: TGTGCCAGCTCACCGGTCCGGGGTTTCACAGATACGCAGTATTTT. Translated, it gives CASSPVRGFTDTQYF.

This clonotype has ten or more counts. This chain connects TRBV13 to TRBJ1-3; D is ambiguous. This CDR3 has 15 amino acids. V was cut by 0 bases and J by 4 bases, with 10 bases left in between. Germline V lookup: CDR1 PRHDT, CDR2 FYEKMQ (reference sequence). The chain's CDR3 is CASSLGRTAGNTIYF. Written as DNA, the CDR3 is TGTGCCAGCAGCTTAGGCCGGACCGCCGGAAACACCATATATTTT.

The chain links TRBV7-8 to TRBJ2-7; 10 bases match TRBD1. This CDR3 has 16 residues. CDR1 and CDR2 from the germline V gene are SGHVS and FQNEAQ. J lost 2 bases, V lost 5 bases, and 9 bases had no gene match. The CDR3 protein is CASSPRGTGVPYEQYF. The CDR3 nucleotides are TGTGCCAGCAGCCCAAGAGGGACAGGGGTTCCCTACGAGCAGTACTTC.

Of note for this clonotype: Germline is not matched at one junction end, which may reflect a read error. The chain is built from TRBV19 and TRBJ2-1; TRBD1 aligns across 8 bases. The CDR3 runs to 12 residues. Germline V gene sequence: CDR1 LNHDA, CDR2 SQIVND (reference sequence). DNA of the CDR3: TGTGTCAGTAGTGGAGGAGCAGGGGGCGTATTCTTC. Translation gives CVSSGGAGGVFF.